This T cell receptor (beta chain) was sequenced during a study of OX40 agonist ivuxolimab in advanced cancers. At the level of the study: Dose-escalation patients had hepatocellular carcinoma, melanoma, renal cell or head and neck cancer.

In the case of this clone: Its antigen is currently unknown.

Exclusion applied to patients with autoimmune disease history or systemic immunosuppression. At cycle 4 day 1, cycle 7 day 1, and baseline, blood was sampled. Using immunoSEQ multiplex PCR, the repertoire was profiled, and TCRdb retains in-frame clones only, with some absent. The repertoire holds about 15,000 clones, with 80% to 90% as singletons. Findings and limits, study-wide: Expanded peripheral T-cell antigen specificity went undetermined.

Trimming removed 1 base from V and 4 bases from J, with 12 bases in between. This CDR3 comprises 14 residues. CDR1 SQVTM and CDR2 ANQGSEA come from the germline V gene. The receptor was derived from an adult with an advanced solid tumor such as melanoma, head and neck, liver or kidney cancer. The chain combines TRBV29-1 with TRBJ2-3; the D is unclear. Sequences were derived from CD4+ or CD8+ T cells sorted from blood, sampled in a trial of the OX40 agonist ivuxolimab. CDR3 amino acids: CSVEGQERADTQYF. The CDR3 DNA reads TGCAGCGTTGAAGGGCAGGAAAGGGCAGATACGCAGTATTTT.